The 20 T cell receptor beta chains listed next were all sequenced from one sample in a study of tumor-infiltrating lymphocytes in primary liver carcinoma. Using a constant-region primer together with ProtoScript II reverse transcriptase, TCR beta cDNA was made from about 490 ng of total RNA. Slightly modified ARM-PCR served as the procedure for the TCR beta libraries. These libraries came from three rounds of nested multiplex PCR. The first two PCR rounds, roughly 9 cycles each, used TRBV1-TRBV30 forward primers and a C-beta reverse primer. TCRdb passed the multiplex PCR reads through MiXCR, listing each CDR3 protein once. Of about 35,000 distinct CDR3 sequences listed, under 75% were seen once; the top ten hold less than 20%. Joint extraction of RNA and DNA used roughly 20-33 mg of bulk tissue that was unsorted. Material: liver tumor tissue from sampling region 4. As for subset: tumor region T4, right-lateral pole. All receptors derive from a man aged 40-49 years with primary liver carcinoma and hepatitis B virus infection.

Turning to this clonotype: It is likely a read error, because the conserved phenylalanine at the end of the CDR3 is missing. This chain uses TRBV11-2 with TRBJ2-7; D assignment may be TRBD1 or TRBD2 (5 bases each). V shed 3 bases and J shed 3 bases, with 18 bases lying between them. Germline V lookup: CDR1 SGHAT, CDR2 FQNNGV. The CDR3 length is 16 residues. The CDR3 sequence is CASSLAGSPFDYEQYL. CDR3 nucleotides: TGTGCCAGCAGCTTGGCAGGGAGCCCCTTTGACTACGAGCAGTACCTC.

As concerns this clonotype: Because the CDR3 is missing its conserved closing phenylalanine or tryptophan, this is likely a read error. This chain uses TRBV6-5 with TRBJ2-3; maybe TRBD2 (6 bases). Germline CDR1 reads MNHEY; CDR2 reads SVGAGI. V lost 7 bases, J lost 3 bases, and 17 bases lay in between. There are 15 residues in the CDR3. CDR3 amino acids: CASNPGLTGTDTQYL. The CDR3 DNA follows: TGTGCCAGCAACCCAGGACTAACTGGAACAGATACGCAGTATTTG.

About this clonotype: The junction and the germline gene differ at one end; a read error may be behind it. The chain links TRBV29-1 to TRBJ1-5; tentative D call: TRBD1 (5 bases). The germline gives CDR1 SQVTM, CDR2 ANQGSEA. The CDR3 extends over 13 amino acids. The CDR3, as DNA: TGTAGCACCGGAAGGGGAGCGAATCAGCCCCAGCATTTT. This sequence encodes CSTGRGANQPQHF. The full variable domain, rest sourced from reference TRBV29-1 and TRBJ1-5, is SAVISQKPSRDICQRGTSLTIQCQVDSQVTMMFWYRQQPGQSLTLIATANQGSEATYESGFVIDKFPISRPNLTFSTLTVSNMSPEDSSIYLCSTGRGANQPQHFGDGTRLSIL.

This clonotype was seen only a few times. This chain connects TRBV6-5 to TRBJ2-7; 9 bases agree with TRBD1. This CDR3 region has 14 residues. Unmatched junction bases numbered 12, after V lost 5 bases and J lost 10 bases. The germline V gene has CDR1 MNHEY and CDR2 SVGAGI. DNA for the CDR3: TGTGCCAGCAGTGCCGGGACAGGGCCCTCCAAACAGTACTTC. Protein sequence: CASSAGTGPSKQYF.

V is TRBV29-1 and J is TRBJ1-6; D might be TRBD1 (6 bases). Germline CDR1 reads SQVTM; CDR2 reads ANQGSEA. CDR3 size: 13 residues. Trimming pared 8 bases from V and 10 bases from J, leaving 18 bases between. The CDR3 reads CSIGDGTISPLHF. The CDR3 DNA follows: TGCAGCATTGGGGACGGGACAATATCACCCCTCCACTTT.

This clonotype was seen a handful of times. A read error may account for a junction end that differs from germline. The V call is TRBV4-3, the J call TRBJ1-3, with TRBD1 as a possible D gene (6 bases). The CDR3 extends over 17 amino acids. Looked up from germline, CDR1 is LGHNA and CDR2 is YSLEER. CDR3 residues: CTSSQAPGRGAGNTIHF. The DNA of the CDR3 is TGCACCAGCAGCCAAGCACCGGGACGGGGGGCTGGAAACACCATACATTTT.

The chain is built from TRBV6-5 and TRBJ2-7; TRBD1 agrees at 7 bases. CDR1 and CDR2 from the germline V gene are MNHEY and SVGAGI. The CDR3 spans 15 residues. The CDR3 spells CAIRIVTGHYYEQYF. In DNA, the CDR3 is TGTGCGATCAGAATCGTGACAGGGCACTACTACGAGCAGTACTTC.

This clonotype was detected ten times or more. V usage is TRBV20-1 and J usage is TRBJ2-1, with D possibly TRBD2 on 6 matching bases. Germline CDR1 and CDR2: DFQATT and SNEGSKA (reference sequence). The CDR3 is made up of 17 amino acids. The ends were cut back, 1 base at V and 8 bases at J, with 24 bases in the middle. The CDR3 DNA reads TGCAGTGCTAGAGGGGTAATATCCGGGACTCAACCGGATGAGCAGTTCTTC. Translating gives CSARGVISGTQPDEQFF.

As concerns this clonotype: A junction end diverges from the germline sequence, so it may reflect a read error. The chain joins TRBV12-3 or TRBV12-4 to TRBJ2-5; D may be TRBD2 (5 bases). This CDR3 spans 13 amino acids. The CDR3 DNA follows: TGTCCCAGCAGTTTATGGGATGGAGGGACCCAGTACTTC. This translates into CPSSLWDGGTQYF.

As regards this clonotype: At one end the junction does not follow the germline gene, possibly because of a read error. CDR3 sequence reads: CASSLEGGGQSVVLFF. CDR3 DNA: TGTGCTAGCAGTTTGGAGGGAGGGGGACAAAGCGTGGTGCTGTTTTTT. The chain couples TRBV4-2 to TRBJ2-2; D is possibly TRBD2 (7 bases). CDR1 is LGHNA and CDR2 is YNFKEQ in the germline V gene. The CDR3 runs to 16 residues.

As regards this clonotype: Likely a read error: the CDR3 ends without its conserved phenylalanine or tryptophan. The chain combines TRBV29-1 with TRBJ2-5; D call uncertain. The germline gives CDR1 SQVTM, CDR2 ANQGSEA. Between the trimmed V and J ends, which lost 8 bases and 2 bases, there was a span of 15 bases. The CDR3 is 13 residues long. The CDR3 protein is CSSSAKGQETQYL. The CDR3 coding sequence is TGCAGCTCATCCGCGAAGGGTCAAGAGACCCAGTACTTA.

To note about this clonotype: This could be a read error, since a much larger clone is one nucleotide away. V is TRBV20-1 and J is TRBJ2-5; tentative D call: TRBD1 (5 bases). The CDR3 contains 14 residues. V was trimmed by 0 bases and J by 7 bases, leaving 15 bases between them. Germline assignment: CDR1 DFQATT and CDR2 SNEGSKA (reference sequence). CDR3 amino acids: CSARDLDSKVTQYF. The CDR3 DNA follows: TGCAGTGCTAGAGACCTAGACAGTAAAGTGACCCAGTACTTC.

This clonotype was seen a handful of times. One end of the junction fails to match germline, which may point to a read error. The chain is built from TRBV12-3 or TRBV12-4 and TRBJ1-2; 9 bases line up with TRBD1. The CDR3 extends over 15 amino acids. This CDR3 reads CASRSGQGIGYGYAF. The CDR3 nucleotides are TGTGCCAGCAGATCCGGACAGGGGATTGGATATGGCTACGCCTTC.

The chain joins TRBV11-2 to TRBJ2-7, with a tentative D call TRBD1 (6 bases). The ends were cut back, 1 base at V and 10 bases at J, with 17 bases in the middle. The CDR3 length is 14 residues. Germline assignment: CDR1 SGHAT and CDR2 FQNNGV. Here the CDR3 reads CASSLAGESYGQYF. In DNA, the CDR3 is TGTGCCAGCAGCTTAGCAGGGGAATCCTACGGACAGTACTTC.

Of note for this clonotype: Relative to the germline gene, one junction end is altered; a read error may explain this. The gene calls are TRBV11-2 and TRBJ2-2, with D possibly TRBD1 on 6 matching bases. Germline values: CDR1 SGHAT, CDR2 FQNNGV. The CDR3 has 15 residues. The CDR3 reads CGSSPARGTTGELFF. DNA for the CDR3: TGTGGCAGCAGCCCCGCCAGAGGGACAACCGGGGAGCTGTTTTTT.

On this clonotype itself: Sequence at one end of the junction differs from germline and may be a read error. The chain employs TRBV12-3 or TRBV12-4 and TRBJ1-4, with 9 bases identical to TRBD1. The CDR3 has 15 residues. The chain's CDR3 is CASSPYRGRGEKLCF. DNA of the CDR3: TGTGCCAGCAGTCCCTACAGGGGGCGCGGAGAAAAACTGTGTTTT.

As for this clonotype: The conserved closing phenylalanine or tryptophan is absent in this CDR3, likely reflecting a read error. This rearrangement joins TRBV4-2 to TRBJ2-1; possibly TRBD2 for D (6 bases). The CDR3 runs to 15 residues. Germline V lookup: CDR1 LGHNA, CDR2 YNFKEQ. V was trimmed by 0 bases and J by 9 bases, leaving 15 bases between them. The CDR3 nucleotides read TGTGCCAGCAGCCAAGATTGGACTACCGATGGTGAGCAGTTCTTA. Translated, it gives CASSQDWTTDGEQFL.

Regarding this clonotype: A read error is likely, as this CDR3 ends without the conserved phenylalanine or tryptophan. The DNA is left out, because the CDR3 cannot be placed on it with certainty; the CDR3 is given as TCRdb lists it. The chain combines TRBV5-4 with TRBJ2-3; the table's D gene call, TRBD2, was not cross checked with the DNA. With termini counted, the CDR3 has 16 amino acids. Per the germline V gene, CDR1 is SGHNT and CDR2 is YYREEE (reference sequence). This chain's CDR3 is CASSLLTGGPTDTPYL.

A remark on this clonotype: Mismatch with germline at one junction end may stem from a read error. The CDR3 loop is CASSLRWTGENDQYF. The DNA for the CDR3 is TGTGCCAGCAGCCTACGATGGACGGGGGAAAACGACCAGTACTTC. The V call is TRBV11-2, the J call TRBJ2-7; weak D call: TRBD2 (6 bases). Germline assignment: CDR1 SGHAT and CDR2 FQNNGV. The CDR3 runs to 15 residues.

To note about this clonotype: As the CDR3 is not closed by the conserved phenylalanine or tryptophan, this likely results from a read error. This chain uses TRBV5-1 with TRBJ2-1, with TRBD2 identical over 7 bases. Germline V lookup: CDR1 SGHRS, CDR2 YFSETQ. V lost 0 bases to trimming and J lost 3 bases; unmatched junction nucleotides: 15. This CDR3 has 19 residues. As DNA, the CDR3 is TGCGCCAGCAGCTTGGTTTCTTGGGAGGGGAGTCATCTCTACAATGAGCAGTTCGTC. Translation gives CASSLVSWEGSHLYNEQFV.